The 26 T cell receptor beta chains presented below share a single source sample, sequenced in a study of T-cell memory formation after mild COVID-19 (dated by TCRdb to the early 2020s). The protocol used for the library was 5' RACE. Sequencing used an Illumina NovaSeq 6000. TCRdb redid the processing of the public reads, applying fastp at Q25 and MiXCR, and retained in-frame beta chains. Under each unique CDR3 protein, matching rows form one entry showing the most common genes and DNA. Recorded for this sample are 85,000 to 120,000 distinct CDR3 sequences; around 12% of them occurred a single time. The ten largest clonotypes hold around 25% of the sample. Sequencing was carried out using PBMCs or a T cell subset sorted from them (not recorded which). These receptor sequences come from an adult woman who had mild COVID-19 (a few samples of this study predate the infection). The sample titles of this study are shuffled in the database, so cell type and time point are left out; the donor was told from shared clones.

This clonotype was seen more than once but under ten times. The V and J genes are TRBV12-3 or TRBV12-4 and TRBJ2-1; the D gene is possibly TRBD2 (5 bases). The CDR3 runs 11 residues. V lost 7 bases and J lost 10, with 11 bases in between. The CDR3 region is CASTPREEQFF. In DNA form, the CDR3 reads TGTGCCAGCACCCCTCGGGAAGAGCAGTTCTTC.

This clonotype was observed a handful of times. The gene calls are TRBV19 and TRBJ1-1; D unresolved. The V and J ends lost 7 bases and 8 bases respectively, with 11 bases between them. There are 11 residues in the CDR3. The germline V gene encodes CDR1 LNHDA and CDR2 SQIVND (reference sequence). CDR3 bases: TGTGCCAGTAAGGTGGGTTCCGAAGCTTTCTTT. Protein: CASKVGSEAFF. The variable domain in full, completed from reference TRBV19 and TRBJ1-1, reads DGGITQSPKYLFRKEGQNVTLSCEQNLNHDAMYWYRQDPGQGLRLIYYSQIVNDFQKGDIAEGYSVSREKKESFPLTVTSAQKNPTAFYLCASKVGSEAFFGQGTRLTVV.

This clonotype was seen at least ten times. This sequence joins TRBV6-6 and TRBJ1-1, with a tentative D call TRBD1 (5 bases). This CDR3 is 13 amino acids long. Germline CDR1 and CDR2: MNHNY and SVGAGI (reference sequence). V was cut by 6 bases and J by 1 base, with 9 bases left in between. CDR3 DNA: TGTGCCAGCAGCGACGGACAGAACACTGAAGCTTTCTTT. Protein: CASSDGQNTEAFF.

The V and J genes are TRBV29-1 and TRBJ2-1; D is unresolved. CDR3 length equals 10 residues. Germline V gene sequence: CDR1 SQVTM, CDR2 ANQGSEA. V lost 8 bases to trimming and J lost 9 bases, with 11 bases between them. In nucleotides, the CDR3 is TGCAGCCATTCCGATGTTGAGCAGTTCTTC. It specifies CSHSDVEQFF.

This clonotype occurred a few times. The V call is TRBV21-1, the J call TRBJ2-7; the table calls TRBD1, which could not be checked here. TRBV21-1 is reported as a pseudogene. The CDR3 runs to 17 residues. CDR3 sequence (DNA): TGTGCCAGCAGCAACCCAAGATGCGAGGGGGCGCGGTACGAGCAGTACTTC. Its protein is CASSNPRCEGARYEQYF.

V and J are TRBV20-1 and TRBJ2-5; TRBD2 agrees at 13 bases. Germline-derived CDR1 and CDR2 are DFQATT and SNEGSKA (reference sequence). CDR3 length: 16 residues. Germline trimming cut 6 bases from V and 5 bases from J; bases unmatched to any gene: 12. The CDR3 bases are TGCAGTGCGGACCTTACTAGCGGGAGGGCCCAGGAGACCCAGTACTTC. Its protein product is CSADLTSGRAQETQYF.

In this sample, this clonotype turned up a few times. The V and J genes are TRBV7-9 and TRBJ1-1; no clear D. The CDR3 consists of 17 residues. Per germline, CDR1 SEHNR and CDR2 FQNEAQ (reference sequence). The germline V and J ends were trimmed by 1 base and 5 bases, with 20 bases remaining between them. The CDR3 loop reads CASSLVARVPFWTEAFF. DNA for the CDR3: TGTGCCAGCAGCTTAGTAGCCCGGGTTCCGTTTTGGACTGAAGCTTTCTTT.

This clonotype was seen ten or more times. The V gene is TRBV5-1, the J gene TRBJ2-1; D possibly corresponds to TRBD1 (5 bases). The CDR3 spans 16 residues. The V gene's germline CDR1 is SGHRS and CDR2 YFSETQ. V shed 0 bases and J shed 8 bases, with 18 bases lying between them. The CDR3 DNA reads as TGCGCCAGCAGCTTGGTCGCCAGGGTCGAGATATATGAGCAGTTCTTC. This translates into CASSLVARVEIYEQFF.

This clonotype was observed a few times. This chain links TRBV5-1 with TRBJ2-7; no reliable D call. Germline V lookup: CDR1 SGHRS, CDR2 YFSETQ. Trimming removed 0 bases from V and 2 bases from J, with 6 bases in between. The CDR3 spans 13 residues. The CDR3 sequence: CASSLESTYEQYF. DNA of the CDR3: TGCGCCAGCAGCTTGGAATCTACCTACGAGCAGTACTTC.

This clonotype came up many times. The chain uses TRBV5-1 and TRBJ1-2; D may be TRBD1 (5 bases). Looked up from germline, CDR1 is SGHRS and CDR2 is YFSETQ. The CDR3 length is 14 residues. Trimming took off 4 bases at V and 0 bases at J, with 10 bases between the two ends. In nucleotides, the CDR3 is TGCGCCAGCAGCCTATCGACAGCTAACTATGGCTACACCTTC. Its translation is CASSLSTANYGYTF.

V gene TRBV7-9 combines with J gene TRBJ1-5; 10 bases line up with TRBD1. The CDR3 totals 15 residues. The V gene end was trimmed by 4 bases and the J gene end by 7 bases; junction bases not matched to a gene: 7. Germline values: CDR1 SEHNR, CDR2 FQNEAQ (reference sequence). The CDR3 DNA reads TGTGCCAGCAGCTCATGGACAGGGGGGTTCCAGCCCCAGCATTTT. As protein: CASSSWTGGFQPQHF.

This clonotype was observed a handful of times. The chain uses TRBV5-1 and TRBJ2-1, with TRBD2 matching over 10 bases. The CDR3 has 17 amino acids. After removal of 0 bases from V and 7 bases from J, the junction contained 10 bases not matched to a gene. The germline gives CDR1 SGHRS, CDR2 YFSETQ. In DNA form, the CDR3 reads TGCGCCAGCAGCTTGGGGCCTAGCGGGAGTGGGCGGAATGAGCAGTTCTTC. Its protein product is CASSLGPSGSGRNEQFF.

The V and J genes are TRBV7-8 and TRBJ2-2; 8 nucleotides agree with TRBD2. The CDR3 is 15 amino acids. The V gene's germline CDR1 is SGHVS and CDR2 FQNEAQ. The junction had 5 bases not matched to a gene; V was cut back by 2 bases and J by 6 bases. CDR3 DNA sequence: TGTGCCAGCAGCTTAAGGGGACTAGGGGCCGGGGAGCTGTTTTTT. Its translation is CASSLRGLGAGELFF.

In its sample, this clonotype was seen many times. The rearrangement uses TRBV19 and TRBJ2-7; weak D call: TRBD2 (6 bases). Trimming shortened V by 3 bases and J by 6 bases, and 12 bases separated the two germline ends. The CDR3 is made up of 13 amino acids. Germline CDR1 is LNHDA and CDR2 is SQIVND (reference sequence). CDR3 loop: CASSIHPGGEQYF. DNA for the CDR3: TGTGCCAGTAGTATCCATCCCGGGGGCGAGCAGTACTTC.

This clonotype was detected only a few times. The chain couples TRBV2 to TRBJ2-1; no definite D call. The CDR3 spans 16 residues. The V gene's germline CDR1 is SNHLY and CDR2 FYNNEI. V gave up 2 bases and J gave up 0 bases, with 11 bases separating them. The CDR3 spells CASSEQVGSSYNEQFF. The CDR3 coding sequence is TGTGCCAGCAGTGAACAGGTTGGAAGCTCCTACAATGAGCAGTTCTTC. Full variable domain (missing parts from reference TRBV2 and TRBJ2-1): EPEVTQTPSHQVTQMGQEVILRCVPISNHLYFYWYRQILGQKVEFLVSFYNNEISEKSEIFDDQFSVERPDGSNFTLKIRSTKLEDSAMYFCASSEQVGSSYNEQFFGPGTRLTVL.

The chain is built from TRBV9 and TRBJ1-1; tentatively, D is TRBD1 (5 bases). Germline lookup yields CDR1 SGDLS and CDR2 YYNGEE. V lost 6 bases and J lost 1, with 10 bases in between. The CDR3 runs 13 residues. The CDR3 spells CASMTDTNTEAFF. CDR3 nucleotides: TGTGCCAGCATGACAGATACGAACACTGAAGCTTTCTTT.

The chain has TRBV4-1 and TRBJ2-1; perhaps TRBD1 as D (7 bases). The CDR3 extends over 17 amino acids. Germline V gene data show CDR1 as MGHRA and CDR2 as YSYEKL. The V end was cut by 0 bases, the J end by 0 bases, with 12 bases between. CDR3 protein: CASSQEPGGFSYNEQFF. The CDR3 region has the DNA TGCGCCAGCAGCCAAGAACCAGGGGGGTTCTCCTACAATGAGCAGTTCTTC.

The V and J genes are TRBV9 and TRBJ1-5; D may be TRBD1 (5 bases). From germline, CDR1 is SGDLS and CDR2 YYNGEE. The CDR3 runs 18 residues. The germline V and J ends were trimmed by 0 bases and 7 bases, with 23 bases remaining between them. The CDR3, as DNA: TGTGCCAGCAGCGTAGTCGGAAGGATGGGACCTCGGGAGCAGCCCCAGCATTTT. Residues: CASSVVGRMGPREQPQHF.

Only a few counts were recorded for this clonotype. The chain uses TRBV12-3 or TRBV12-4 and TRBJ2-1; D call uncertain. Trimming took off 7 bases at V and 8 bases at J, with 12 bases between the two ends. The CDR3 extends over 12 amino acids. The CDR3 bases are TGTGCCAGCAACGCCGGTGGGTATGAGCAGTTCTTC. This sequence encodes CASNAGGYEQFF.

The V gene is TRBV25-1, the J gene TRBJ2-7; D gene ambiguous. CDR3 length: 13 residues. V gave up 4 bases and J gave up 6 bases, with 13 bases separating them. Germline lookup yields CDR1 MGHDK and CDR2 SYGVNS. The CDR3 sequence is CASSGEAGFEQYF. As DNA, the CDR3 is TGTGCCAGCAGTGGAGAGGCAGGCTTCGAGCAGTACTTC.

Many counts were recorded for this clonotype. This sequence joins TRBV6-2 or TRBV6-3 and TRBJ2-1; D not resolved. The CDR3 loop spans 13 amino acids. V was shortened by 5 bases and J by 3 bases, with 8 bases between the two germline ends. Germline V gene data show CDR1 as MNHEY and CDR2 as SVGEGT. The CDR3 sequence: CASSVGFYNEQFF. CDR3 bases: TGTGCCAGCAGTGTAGGTTTCTACAATGAGCAGTTCTTC.

The chain couples TRBV20-1 to TRBJ2-7; 8 bases agree with TRBD1. Germline V lookup: CDR1 DFQATT, CDR2 SNEGSKA (reference sequence). This CDR3 comprises 14 residues. V lost 6 bases, J lost 2 bases, and 9 bases stayed unmatched. The CDR3 sequence: CSALGQGPTYEQYF. CDR3 DNA sequence: TGCAGTGCGCTCGGACAGGGACCTACCTACGAGCAGTACTTC.

This clonotype was counted only a few times. The chain recombines TRBV20-1 with TRBJ2-1; D uncertain. Germline values: CDR1 DFQATT, CDR2 SNEGSKA (reference sequence). The CDR3 length is 11 residues. V lost 2 bases to trimming and J lost 12 bases, with 11 bases between them. The CDR3 region is CSARQGSLQFF. The CDR3 DNA reads as TGCAGTGCTAGACAAGGCTCCCTGCAGTTCTTC.

The V gene is TRBV4-1, the J gene TRBJ2-7; TRBD2 matches at 9 bases. Germline CDR1 reads MGHRA; CDR2 reads YSYEKL. The CDR3 is 16 amino acids. The V segment lost 0 bases and the J segment 1 base; nucleotides outside the gene matches: 4. The DNA for the CDR3 is TGCGCCAGCAGCCAAGATCAGCGGGGGGCTTCCTACGAGCAGTACTTC. As protein: CASSQDQRGASYEQYF.

J is TRBJ2-2 and V is TRBV11-1; D possibly corresponds to TRBD1 (6 bases). V shed 5 bases and J shed 6 bases, with 16 bases lying between them. CDR3 length: 15 residues. CDR1 and CDR2 from the germline V gene are SGHAT and FQDESV (reference sequence). For the CDR3, the DNA is TGTGCCAGCAGCGGGGACATCCCAACCCCCGGGGAGCTGTTTTTT. Translating it yields CASSGDIPTPGELFF. Drawing the rest from reference TRBV11-1 and TRBJ2-2, the complete variable domain is EAEVAQSPRYKITEKSQAVAFWCDPISGHATLYWYRQILGQGPELLVQFQDESVVDDSQLPKDRFSAERLKGVDSTLKIQPAELGDSAMYLCASSGDIPTPGELFFGEGSRLTVL.

The chain couples TRBV27 to TRBJ2-3; D not resolved. CDR3 length equals 14 residues. V was clipped by 5 bases and J by 1 base, with 10 bases between them. Germline V gives CDR1 MNHEY, CDR2 SMNVEV (reference sequence). The CDR3 is CASSPLDRTDTQYF. CDR3 sequence (DNA): TGTGCCAGCAGTCCACTTGACCGCACAGATACGCAGTATTTT.